This T cell receptor beta chain is drawn from a study of blood T cell repertoires in COVID-19. This clone was seen a single time. J was trimmed by 8 bases and V by 2 bases; bases with no gene match: 8. The germline V gene encodes CDR1 LNHDA and CDR2 SQIVND (reference sequence). The CDR3 has 14 amino acids. Assay used: immunoSEQ multiplex PCR; TCRdb lists only in-frame clones, some missing. This table holds 95,000 to 150,000 clones, roughly 78% found once. The genes are TRBV19 and TRBJ1-2, with 7 nucleotides matching TRBD1. The sequence derives from a man in his fifties or sixties with active or convalescent COVID-19. Source material: peripheral blood. Written as DNA, the CDR3 is TGTGCCAGTAGTATACACAGGGGTGCTGGCGGCTACACCTTC. Encoded protein: CASSIHRGAGGYTF. Drawing the rest from reference TRBV19 and TRBJ1-2, the complete variable domain is DGGITQSPKYLFRKEGQNVTLSCEQNLNHDAMYWYRQDPGQGLRLIYYSQIVNDFQKGDIAEGYSVSREKKESFPLTVTSAQKNPTAFYLCASSIHRGAGGYTFGSGTRLTVV.